These 18 T cell receptor beta chains were all obtained from the same sample, sequenced in a study of cytomegalovirus exposure and HLA in healthy donors. A multiplex PCR was run with 60 Vbeta primers and 13 Jbeta primers. Produced via immunoSEQ multiplex PCR; TCRdb's table is partial and in-frame only. Of roughly 140,000 clones in the sample, roughly 79% were seen once. The sequencing sample was made of PBMCs. Receptor source: a middle-aged woman in good health and CMV-seropositive.

V is TRBV6-6 and J is TRBJ1-1; 8 bases line up with TRBD1. The CDR3 contains 13 residues. Germline V CDR1 and CDR2: MNHNY, SVGAGI (reference sequence). V shed 7 bases and J 10 bases; nucleotides not matched to a gene: 11. The DNA of the CDR3 is TGTGCCAGCAACGGACAGGGTCCAAGTGGAGCTTTCTTT. Translation gives CASNGQGPSGAFF.

The chain employs TRBV4-2 and TRBJ2-7; possible D gene TRBD1, 6 bases. This CDR3 has 16 amino acids. Trimming pared 0 bases from V and 3 bases from J, leaving 15 bases between. Germline values: CDR1 LGHNA, CDR2 YNFKEQ. As DNA, the CDR3 is TGTGCCAGCAGCCAAGACTTCCGGGACATGGGCTACGAGCAGTACTTC. As protein: CASSQDFRDMGYEQYF.

The chain recombines TRBV7-3 with TRBJ1-1; D perhaps matches TRBD1 (5 bases). Germline V CDR1 and CDR2: SGHTA, FQGTGA. The V and J ends lost 5 bases and 4 bases respectively, with 11 bases between them. CDR3 size: 13 residues. The CDR3 nucleotides are TGTGCCAGCAGCCTAAGCACAGGCACTGAAGCTTTCTTT. The encoded protein is CASSLSTGTEAFF. Full variable domain (remainder filled in from reference TRBV7-3 and TRBJ1-1): GAGVSQTPSNKVTEKGKYVELRCDPISGHTALYWYRQSLGQGPEFLIYFQGTGAADDSGLPNDRFFAVRPEGSVSTLKIQRTERGDSAVYLCASSLSTGTEAFFGQGTRLTVV.

The rearrangement uses TRBV30 and TRBJ2-5; D unclear. The V end lost 0 bases, the J end lost 2 bases, and 7 bases lay between the germline ends. CDR1 is GTSNPN and CDR2 is SVGIG in the germline V gene (reference sequence). The CDR3 length is 13 residues. The CDR3 spells CAWSVDGQETQYF. The CDR3 bases are TGTGCCTGGAGTGTTGACGGGCAAGAGACCCAGTACTTC.

The CDR3 here is CASSTGTANSPLHF. The CDR3 bases are TGTGCCAGTAGTACCGGGACAGCTAATTCACCCCTCCACTTT. The genes are TRBV19 and TRBJ1-6; 7 bases agree with TRBD1. The CDR3 has 14 amino acids. V shed 4 bases and J 6 bases; nucleotides not matched to a gene: 3. Germline CDR1 LNHDA, CDR2 SQIVND (reference sequence).

The CDR3 sequence: CASSLQGFTEAFF. The CDR3 DNA reads as TGTGCCAGCAGCTTACAGGGATTCACTGAAGCTTTCTTT. V gene TRBV5-6 combines with J gene TRBJ1-1; a possible D gene is TRBD1 (6 bases). The CDR3 length is 13 residues. The ends were cut back, 2 bases at V and 4 bases at J, with 9 bases in the middle. CDR1 is SGHDT, CDR2 YYEEEE, per germline.

This clone was counted only a few times. The chain employs TRBV6-6 and TRBJ1-1; D is uncertain. In germline, CDR1 is MNHNY, CDR2 SVGAGI (reference sequence). Trimming took 4 bases from V and 6 from J, leaving 15 bases between them. The CDR3 sequence is 14 residues long. The CDR3 DNA reads as TGTGCCAGCAGTTCTCGCGTTGAGGTCCCTGAAGCTTTCTTT. Amino acids: CASSSRVEVPEAFF.

Written as DNA, the CDR3 is TGTGCCAGCAGCTTCCGTCGGGAGGATTCACCCCTCCACTTT. It encodes CASSFRREDSPLHF. The chain links TRBV7-9 to TRBJ1-6, with unresolved D. V shed 3 bases and J shed 8 bases, with 11 bases lying between them. Germline V gene lookup returns CDR1 SEHNR and CDR2 FQNEAQ (reference sequence). There are 14 residues in the CDR3.

This clone was detected once. The CDR3 spells CASSFFGQGRAEPHEKLFF. CDR3 nucleotide sequence: TGCGCCAGCAGCTTTTTCGGACAGGGACGGGCCGAGCCCCATGAAAAACTGTTTTTT. This chain connects TRBV5-1 to TRBJ1-4, with 8 bases lining up with TRBD1. From germline, CDR1 is SGHRS and CDR2 YFSETQ. The trim removed 2 bases at V and 6 bases at J, leaving 18 bases unmatched. The CDR3 is 19 residues long.

The chain joins TRBV6-5 to TRBJ1-1; 11 nucleotides agree with TRBD1. CDR1 is MNHEY, CDR2 SVGAGI, per germline. The CDR3 has 14 amino acids. Trimming took 5 bases from V and 8 from J; bases not matched to a gene: 7. Here the CDR3 DNA reads TGTGCCAGCAGTCCGGACAGGGGGCCCAGCGAAGCTTTCTTT. This translates into CASSPDRGPSEAFF.

CDR3 in DNA: TGTGCCAGTAGTAGACAGGGGGATAATTCACCCCTCCACTTT. It codes for CASSRQGDNSPLHF. The rearrangement joins TRBV19 to TRBJ1-6; 9 bases agree with TRBD1. J gave up 5 bases and V 4 bases, and 0 bases lay outside the gene matches. In germline, CDR1 is LNHDA, CDR2 SQIVND (reference sequence). This CDR3 has 14 residues. Full variable domain (rest looked up from reference TRBV19 and TRBJ1-6): DGGITQSPKYLFRKEGQNVTLSCEQNLNHDAMYWYRQDPGQGLRLIYYSQIVNDFQKGDIAEGYSVSREKKESFPLTVTSAQKNPTAFYLCASSRQGDNSPLHFGNGTRLTVT.

The chain is built from TRBV29-1 and TRBJ1-1, with D possibly being TRBD1 (6 bases). The germline V and J ends were trimmed by 6 bases and 6 bases, with 20 bases remaining between them. Looked up from germline, CDR1 is SQVTM and CDR2 is ANQGSEA. The length of the CDR3 is 14 residues. The DNA of the CDR3 is TGCAGCGTCGGCGGGGGCAATTCAGTGGCTGAAGCTTTCTTT. It yields the protein CSVGGGNSVAEAFF.

The chain is built from TRBV7-2 and TRBJ2-2, with 9 bases aligning to TRBD1. Unmatched junction bases numbered 7, after V lost 5 bases and J lost 6 bases. Germline assignment: CDR1 SGHTA and CDR2 FQGNSA. The CDR3 is 15 residues long. CDR3 amino acids: CASSRGQGGAGELFF. The CDR3, as DNA: TGTGCCAGCAGCCGGGGACAGGGTGGGGCCGGGGAGCTGTTTTTT.

The rearrangement uses TRBV7-9 and TRBJ1-1, with TRBD1 matching over 7 bases. This CDR3 has 16 residues. V dropped 5 bases and J dropped 2; count of bases not matched to a gene: 11. Germline CDR1 reads SEHNR; CDR2 reads FQNEAQ (reference sequence). This chain's CDR3 is CASSRLPGQFNTEAFF. The DNA for the CDR3 is TGTGCCAGCAGCCGATTGCCGGGACAGTTTAACACTGAAGCTTTCTTT.

The chain joins TRBV6-5 to TRBJ1-4; 7 bases match TRBD1. The CDR3 is 13 amino acids. The junction had 3 bases not matched to a gene; V was cut back by 8 bases and J by 3 bases. Germline values: CDR1 MNHEY, CDR2 SVGAGI. CDR3: CASGGTANEKLFF. The CDR3 DNA reads as TGTGCCAGCGGTGGGACAGCTAATGAAAAACTGTTTTTT.

The V and J genes are TRBV5-1 and TRBJ2-3; 11 nucleotides match TRBD2. Losses at the gene ends were 3 bases for V and 9 bases for J; bases not matched to a gene: 12. This CDR3 spans 16 amino acids. CDR1 SGHRS and CDR2 YFSETQ come from the germline V gene. The CDR3 spells CASSYSGGAILYTQYF. The CDR3 region has the DNA TGCGCCAGCAGCTATAGCGGGGGGGCCATTTTGTACACGCAGTATTTT.

The chain employs TRBV27 and TRBJ1-5; a possible D gene is TRBD1 (6 bases). This CDR3 has 17 amino acids. V dropped 5 bases and J dropped 0 bases, with 17 bases sitting between them. Per the germline V gene, CDR1 is MNHEY and CDR2 is SMNVEV (reference sequence). CDR3 DNA sequence: TGTGCCAGCAGTCCAATCAGGGGCGGCTATAGCAATCAGCCCCAGCATTTT. Translated: CASSPIRGGYSNQPQHF.

The chain employs TRBV30 and TRBJ1-6; the D is unclear. Trimming shortened V by 4 bases and J by 4 bases, and 5 bases separated the two germline ends. The germline V gene encodes CDR1 GTSNPN and CDR2 SVGIG (reference sequence). This CDR3 spans 12 amino acids. The CDR3, as DNA: TGTGCCTGGAATCAATATAATTCACCCCTCCACTTT. It translates to CAWNQYNSPLHF. The whole variable domain, remainder taken from reference TRBV30 and TRBJ1-6, is SQTIHQWPATLVQPVGSPLSLECTVEGTSNPNLYWYRQAAGRGLQLLFYSVGIGQISSEVPQNLSASRPQDRQFILSSKKLLLSDSGFYLCAWNQYNSPLHFGNGTRLTVT.